These 14 T cell receptor beta chains were all obtained from the same sample, sequenced in a study of vaccination effects on CD4 cells after COVID-19. Their target antigens are unknown. Assay used: immunoSEQ multiplex PCR; TCRdb lists only in-frame clones, some missing. The repertoire consists of 57,000 or so clones, with around 73% occurring once and the leading ten covering about 1.2%. Within the ViraFEST assay, antigen-specific CD4+ T cells underwent expansion with viral peptide pools prior to sequencing. Subsequent to 10 days of culture, CD4+ T cells were isolated. Every participant took two doses of the BNT162b2 or mRNA-1273 vaccine. The sample here was CD4+ T cells from PBMCs cultured with HCoV-229E spike peptides, taken after COVID-19 vaccination. The receptors derive from a human donor who received a COVID-19 vaccine.

The chain recombines TRBV11-2 with TRBJ2-2; TRBD2 matches at 10 bases. CDR1 is SGHAT, CDR2 FQNNGV, per germline. J gave up 7 bases and V 4 bases, and 9 bases lay outside the gene matches. The CDR3 runs to 16 residues. The CDR3 reads CASSSWVAGGNGELFF. The CDR3 DNA reads TGTGCCAGCAGCTCCTGGGTAGCGGGGGGTAACGGGGAGCTGTTTTTT.

The chain joins TRBV5-1 to TRBJ2-2; no definite D call. V lost 0 bases and J 0 bases, leaving 6 bases between the germline ends. The germline gives CDR1 SGHRS, CDR2 YFSETQ. CDR3 length: 15 amino acids. For the CDR3, the DNA is TGCGCCAGCAGCTTGGTCCTTTCGAACACCGGGGAGCTGTTTTTT. The encoded protein is CASSLVLSNTGELFF. The full variable domain, with the rest looked up from reference TRBV5-1 and TRBJ2-2, is KAGVTQTPRYLIKTRGQQVTLSCSPISGHRSVSWYQQTPGQGLQFLFEYFSETQRNKGNFPGRFSGRQFSNSRSEMNVSTLELGDSALYLCASSLVLSNTGELFFGEGSRLTVL.

This clone was recorded once. The rearrangement uses TRBV28 and TRBJ1-2; D is uncertain. This CDR3 has 15 amino acids. CDR1 and CDR2 (germline): MDHEN, SYDVKM. V lost 3 bases to trimming and J lost 3 bases, with 14 bases between them. The CDR3 DNA is TGTGCCAGCAGTTTGGTATGGAGCCCAGACTATGGCTACACCTTC. Its translation is CASSLVWSPDYGYTF.

This clone was counted only a few times. The rearrangement uses TRBV6-1 and TRBJ1-1, with D possibly matching TRBD1 (6 bases). This CDR3 has 14 residues. CDR1 and CDR2 from the germline V gene are MNHNS and SASEGT. Between the trimmed V and J ends, which lost 3 bases and 5 bases, there was a span of 13 bases. The CDR3 nucleotides read TGTGCCAGCAGTGAGAAAGGGACAACGACTGAAGCTTTCTTT. This gives the protein CASSEKGTTTEAFF.

This clone was detected only a few times. The chain is built from TRBV6-5 and TRBJ1-2; 9 nucleotides match TRBD1. CDR3 length equals 15 residues. Germline V gene sequence: CDR1 MNHEY, CDR2 SVGAGI. V dropped 7 bases and J dropped 2; count of bases not matched to a gene: 8. The chain's CDR3 is CASTVGGQGNYGYTF. The CDR3 DNA reads TGTGCCAGCACCGTAGGTGGACAGGGGAACTATGGCTACACCTTC.

The chain recombines TRBV10-3 with TRBJ1-6; TRBD1 is a possible D gene (5 bases). Germline CDR1 ENHRY, CDR2 SYGVKD. V gave up 4 bases and J gave up 15 bases, with 10 bases separating them. The CDR3 runs to 11 residues. The CDR3 bases are TGTGCCATCAGTGGGGGACGAATCCTCCACTTT. It yields the protein CAISGGRILHF.

The chain joins TRBV18 to TRBJ2-3; 10 nucleotides line up with TRBD2. The germline V gene has CDR1 KGHSH and CDR2 LQKENI. V was pared by 9 bases and J by 6 bases, with 6 bases of the junction left unmatched. This CDR3 comprises 13 residues. Here the CDR3 reads CASYTSGADTQYF. For the CDR3, the DNA is TGTGCCAGTTACACTAGCGGGGCGGATACGCAGTATTTT.

Here the CDR3 reads CSVDGTETDTQYF. The CDR3 DNA reads TGCAGCGTTGACGGGACAGAAACAGATACGCAGTATTTT. The chain is built from TRBV29-1 and TRBJ2-3, with 7 bases aligning to TRBD1. V lost 3 bases and J lost 3; bases outside the gene matches: 3. This CDR3 region has 13 residues. Germline CDR1 SQVTM, CDR2 ANQGSEA.

The V gene is TRBV2, the J gene TRBJ1-6, with 9 bases aligning to TRBD1. The length of the CDR3 is 15 residues. CDR1 SNHLY and CDR2 FYNNEI come from the germline V gene. V lost 0 bases, J lost 10 bases, and 4 bases stayed unmatched. CDR3 sequence reads: CASSEAGTGYSPLHF. CDR3 in DNA: TGTGCCAGCAGTGAAGCCGGGACAGGGTACTCACCCCTCCACTTT.

This rearrangement joins TRBV24-1 to TRBJ2-1; TRBD2 matches at 8 bases. This CDR3 comprises 16 residues. V dropped 3 bases and J dropped 8; count of bases not matched to a gene: 11. Germline V gene lookup returns CDR1 KGHDR and CDR2 SFDVKD. CDR3 DNA: TGTGCCACCAGTGATAACACAGCGACACTAGCGGATGAGCAGTTCTTC. Translation: CATSDNTATLADEQFF.

This clone showed up just a few times. This chain uses TRBV6-5 with TRBJ2-1; no clear D gene. V was shortened by 0 bases and J by 10 bases, with 10 bases between the two germline ends. This CDR3 region has 13 residues. Germline CDR1 is MNHEY and CDR2 is SVGAGI. CDR3 sequence (DNA): TGTGCCAGCAGTTACTCTCCCCTGAGCGAGCAGTTCTTC. The encoded protein is CASSYSPLSEQFF.

The rearrangement uses TRBV4-1 and TRBJ2-4; TRBD2 is a possible D gene (5 bases). Germline V CDR1 and CDR2: MGHRA, YSYEKL. Trimming took off 4 bases at V and 0 bases at J, with 16 bases between the two ends. The CDR3 runs 17 residues. The CDR3 nucleotides read TGCGCCAGCAGCCGAGGAGGACTGGTATTAGCCAAAAACATTCAGTACTTC. Translating it yields CASSRGGLVLAKNIQYF.

The table lists this clone with a few counts. The chain couples TRBV18 to TRBJ2-2, with a possible D match to TRBD1 (7 bases). The germline V and J ends were trimmed by 2 bases and 5 bases, with 12 bases remaining between them. This CDR3 contains 15 residues. Per the germline V gene, CDR1 is KGHSH and CDR2 is LQKENI. The CDR3 DNA reads TGTGCCAGCTCACCATCGACAGGGACTACCGGGGAGCTGTTTTTT. Translated: CASSPSTGTTGELFF.

The V call is TRBV4-1, the J call TRBJ1-3; unclear D gene. Germline V gives CDR1 MGHRA, CDR2 YSYEKL. This CDR3 has 13 residues. The V end lost 1 base, the J end lost 2 bases, and 3 bases lay between the germline ends. CDR3 in DNA: TGCGCCAGCAGCCAAGCAGCTGGAAACACCATATATTTT. Translating gives CASSQAAGNTIYF.